This passage covers 31 T cell receptor beta chains from one sample sequenced in a study of siplizumab effects on memory and regulatory T cells. The data were produced by immunoSEQ multiplex PCR, yet TCRdb's version contains in-frame clones alone and is incomplete. This table holds 110,000 or so clones, just over 90% found once. Sample: non-Treg CD4+ T cells sorted from blood. The source is a human donor in good health.

This clone came up once. The CDR3 loop reads CASSPHPGELFF. The CDR3 nucleotides read TGTGCCAGCAGCCCACACCCCGGGGAGCTGTTTTTT. This chain uses TRBV5-5 with TRBJ2-2; D gene ambiguous. This CDR3 is 12 amino acids long. CDR1 SGHKS and CDR2 YYEKEE come from the germline V gene (reference sequence). V was clipped by 4 bases and J by 6 bases, with 7 bases between them.

The rearrangement links TRBV5-1 to TRBJ2-3, with 12 nucleotides matching TRBD1. From germline, CDR1 is SGHRS and CDR2 YFSETQ. Unmatched junction bases numbered 1, after V lost 4 bases and J lost 1 base. The CDR3 extends over 15 amino acids. Here the CDR3 reads CASSRDRGRTDTQYF. The CDR3 DNA follows: TGCGCCAGCAGCCGGGACAGGGGGCGCACAGATACGCAGTATTTT.

The chain's CDR3 is CASSLLQGTYEQYF. CDR3 DNA sequence: TGTGCCAGCAGCTTATTACAGGGAACCTACGAGCAGTACTTC. V is TRBV7-9 and J is TRBJ2-7, with D possibly TRBD1 on 6 matching bases. This CDR3 has 14 residues. Per germline, CDR1 SEHNR and CDR2 FQNEAQ (reference sequence). V was cut by 2 bases and J by 2 bases, with 10 bases left in between. Supplemented by reference TRBV7-9 and TRBJ2-7, the full variable domain reads DTGVSQNPRHKITKRGQNVTFRCDPISEHNRLYWYRQTLGQGPEFLTYFQNEAQLEKSRLLSDRFSAERPKGSFSTLEIQRTEQGDSAMYLCASSLLQGTYEQYFGPGTRLTVT.

DNA for the CDR3: TGTGCCAGCAGCTCTAACAGGGCTACCTGGGGCTACACCTTC. It yields the protein CASSSNRATWGYTF. V usage is TRBV11-2 and J usage is TRBJ1-2, with D maybe TRBD1 (6 bases). The CDR3 loop spans 14 amino acids. Per germline, CDR1 SGHAT and CDR2 FQNNGV. Trimming removed 4 bases at V and 8 bases at J, with 17 bases between.

The chain employs TRBV7-2 and TRBJ1-1, with D unclear. This CDR3 has 15 residues. The germline V gene has CDR1 SGHTA and CDR2 FQGNSA. With 3 bases removed from V and 5 bases from J, the gap between germline ends came to 16 bases. The CDR3: CASSFEDGSRTEAFF. The DNA for the CDR3 is TGTGCCAGCAGCTTTGAGGACGGGTCTAGGACTGAAGCTTTCTTT.

CDR3 sequence reads: CASSQGQGGYGYTF. CDR3 DNA sequence: TGTGCCAGCAGCCAAGGGCAGGGGGGCTATGGCTACACCTTC. This chain joins TRBV14 and TRBJ1-2; 7 bases fit TRBD1. This CDR3 region has 14 residues. Germline CDR1 is SGHDN and CDR2 is FVKESK. V shed 1 base, J shed 4 bases, and the junction held 3 bases outside the gene matches.

In this sample, this clone turned up once. CDR3 in DNA: TGTGCCACAGGGGCTCGTGGAAACACCATATATTTT. This sequence encodes CATGARGNTIYF. V is TRBV6-1 and J is TRBJ1-3; tentative D call: TRBD1 (6 bases). The CDR3 is made up of 12 amino acids. Trimming cost V 10 bases and J 3 bases, with 10 bases left between them. CDR1 is MNHNS, CDR2 SASEGT, per germline.

The genes are TRBV30 and TRBJ2-3; TRBD1 aligns across 9 bases. Germline loops: CDR1 GTSNPN, CDR2 SVGIG (reference sequence). Trimming removed 7 bases from V and 2 bases from J; junction bases left unmatched: 10. The CDR3 has 15 residues. CDR3 nucleotides: TGTGCCTCCAACAGGCGGGACAGGGTCACAGATACGCAGTATTTT. Translation: CASNRRDRVTDTQYF.

This chain links TRBV6-1 with TRBJ2-7, with 9 positions matching TRBD1. The CDR3 consists of 14 residues. The trim removed 5 bases at V and 6 bases at J, leaving 8 bases unmatched. Per germline, CDR1 MNHNS and CDR2 SASEGT. CDR3 in amino acids: CASSPGTGSFEQYF. CDR3 nucleotides: TGTGCCAGCAGTCCCGGGACAGGGTCTTTCGAGCAGTACTTC.

This chain joins TRBV15 and TRBJ1-2; D not resolved. CDR1 and CDR2 (germline): LNHNV, YYDKDF (reference sequence). With 1 base removed from V and 7 bases from J, the gap between germline ends came to 7 bases. This CDR3 is built from 12 residues. CDR3 nucleotides: TGTGCCACCAGCAGAGGGGAGCGTGGCTACACCTTC. This codes for CATSRGERGYTF.

J is TRBJ2-3 and V is TRBV5-1, with D unclear. This CDR3 contains 11 residues. From germline, CDR1 is SGHRS and CDR2 YFSETQ. V lost 3 bases and J lost 4, with 3 bases in between. The CDR3 region is CASSSADTQYF. CDR3 sequence (DNA): TGCGCCAGCAGCTCCGCAGATACGCAGTATTTT.

The chain combines TRBV14 with TRBJ2-5; no reliable D call. V was trimmed by 0 bases and J by 2 bases, leaving 4 bases between them. Germline V gene data show CDR1 as SGHDN and CDR2 as FVKESK. This CDR3 is built from 13 residues. CDR3 sequence (DNA): TGTGCCAGCAGCCAAGATGGGCAAGAGACCCAGTACTTC. Amino acid sequence: CASSQDGQETQYF.

The genes are TRBV5-4 and TRBJ2-5; 8 bases align to TRBD1. The CDR3 runs to 15 residues. Germline values: CDR1 SGHNT, CDR2 YYREEE (reference sequence). V lost 3 bases and J lost 1; bases outside the gene matches: 5. For the CDR3, the DNA is TGTGCCAGCAGCTGGGAGGACAGGGTCCAAGAGACCCAGTACTTC. Protein product: CASSWEDRVQETQYF.

V usage is TRBV2 and J usage is TRBJ2-3; D is perhaps TRBD2 (7 bases). V was shortened by 6 bases and J by 2 bases, with 15 bases between the two germline ends. CDR3 length: 15 residues. CDR1 is SNHLY and CDR2 is FYNNEI in the germline V gene. CDR3: CASREAGATTDTQYF. The CDR3 region has the DNA TGTGCCAGCAGAGAGGCGGGGGCCACCACAGATACGCAGTATTTT.

This chain joins TRBV7-8 and TRBJ1-1, with D unresolved. The CDR3 totals 15 residues. CDR1 SGHVS and CDR2 FQNEAQ come from the germline V gene. Trimming cost V 0 bases and J 1 base, with 9 bases left between them. DNA for the CDR3: TGTGCCAGCAGCTTAGCGGCAGCCTCGAACACTGAAGCTTTCTTT. It encodes CASSLAAASNTEAFF.

The chain recombines TRBV5-1 with TRBJ1-2; D possibly corresponds to TRBD1 (6 bases). V was cut by 2 bases and J by 5 bases, with 22 bases left in between. Germline CDR1 SGHRS, CDR2 YFSETQ. CDR3 length: 17 amino acids. CDR3: CASSFEGVRQGYYGYTF. CDR3 in DNA: TGCGCCAGCAGCTTCGAAGGGGTCCGGCAGGGGTATTATGGCTACACCTTC.

The V gene is TRBV2, the J gene TRBJ1-2; a possible D gene is TRBD1 (5 bases). The germline V gene encodes CDR1 SNHLY and CDR2 FYNNEI. The CDR3 contains 13 residues. V was clipped by 8 bases and J by 4 bases, with 14 bases between them. CDR3 amino acids: CASRSRDGYGYTF. Here the CDR3 DNA reads TGTGCCAGCCGGTCCCGGGACGGCTATGGCTACACCTTC.

The V call is TRBV2, the J call TRBJ2-5; TRBD1 aligns across 8 bases. The junction had 4 bases not matched to a gene; V was cut back by 5 bases and J by 2 bases. Germline V gives CDR1 SNHLY, CDR2 FYNNEI. The CDR3 spans 14 residues. The CDR3 DNA is TGTGCCAGCAGTCCGGGACAGGATCAAGAGACCCAGTACTTC. This gives the protein CASSPGQDQETQYF.

The rearrangement joins TRBV5-1 to TRBJ1-4; D unclear. Germline V gene data show CDR1 as SGHRS and CDR2 as YFSETQ. V lost 2 bases, J lost 4 bases, and 9 bases lay in between. The CDR3 spans 14 residues. The CDR3 DNA sequence: TGCGCCAGCAGCTTTTCCGGACTTAATGAAAAACTGTTTTTT. Translation: CASSFSGLNEKLFF.

The chain is built from TRBV2 and TRBJ1-5; the match to TRBD1 covers 7 bases. The germline gives CDR1 SNHLY, CDR2 FYNNEI. Trimming took 7 bases from V and 4 from J; bases not matched to a gene: 10. The CDR3 runs to 15 residues. In DNA, the CDR3 is TGTGCCAGCAACGGTTTCGGGACAGATAATCAGCCCCAGCATTTT. Encoded protein: CASNGFGTDNQPQHF.

This chain uses TRBV5-6 with TRBJ2-2, with TRBD2 matching 9 bases. The CDR3 is 17 residues long. J was trimmed by 3 bases and V by 3 bases; bases with no gene match: 9. The germline CDR1 and CDR2 sequences are SGHDT and YYEEEE. CDR3 DNA sequence: TGTGCCAGCAGCTACAGGCGGCTAGCGGGGTACACCGGGGAGCTGTTTTTT. This translates into CASSYRRLAGYTGELFF.

V gene TRBV5-5 combines with J gene TRBJ2-1; 9 bases agree with TRBD1. Germline CDR1 and CDR2: SGHKS and YYEKEE (reference sequence). The CDR3 extends over 13 amino acids. The ends lost 4 bases at V and 6 bases at J; junction bases unmatched: 2. The CDR3 bases are TGTGCCAGCAGCAGACAGGGGGTCAATGAGCAGTTCTTC. Encoded protein: CASSRQGVNEQFF.

The V and J genes are TRBV5-8 and TRBJ1-3; D remains unclear. The V and J ends lost 4 bases and 0 bases respectively, with 8 bases between them. The CDR3 runs to 14 residues. Germline CDR1 is SGHTS and CDR2 is YDEGEE. CDR3 sequence (DNA): TGTGCCAGCAGCCCCAGCCTCTCTGGAAACACCATATATTTT. Translation gives CASSPSLSGNTIYF.

This clone was counted a single time. The rearrangement uses TRBV30 and TRBJ1-6; D is perhaps TRBD1 (6 bases). V was pared by 3 bases and J by 9 bases, with 15 bases between. The CDR3 totals 14 residues. Germline V lookup: CDR1 GTSNPN, CDR2 SVGIG (reference sequence). The DNA of the CDR3 is TGTGCCTGGAGCGCACAGGGTATCGGTTCACCCCTCCACTTT. As protein: CAWSAQGIGSPLHF.

The chain carries TRBV11-2 and TRBJ1-6; 8 bases match TRBD1. Unmatched junction bases numbered 4, after V lost 3 bases and J lost 9 bases. Looked up from germline, CDR1 is SGHAT and CDR2 is FQNNGV. CDR3 length: 14 amino acids. The CDR3 bases are TGTGCCAGCAGCTTTCAGGGGGCTGGTTCACCCCTCCACTTT. It codes for CASSFQGAGSPLHF.

The chain has TRBV7-9 and TRBJ1-2; no reliable D call. The CDR3 is 14 amino acids. With 8 bases removed from V and 1 base from J, the gap between germline ends came to 14 bases. Germline V lookup: CDR1 SEHNR, CDR2 FQNEAQ (reference sequence). CDR3 nucleotide sequence: TGTGCCAGCTCTCAGAGCTCTCATAACTATGGCTACACCTTC. This translates into CASSQSSHNYGYTF. Based on the CDR3 plus reference TRBV7-9 and TRBJ1-2, the full variable domain is DTGVSQNPRHKITKRGQNVTFRCDPISEHNRLYWYRQTLGQGPEFLTYFQNEAQLEKSRLLSDRFSAERPKGSFSTLEIQRTEQGDSAMYLCASSQSSHNYGYTFGSGTRLTVV.

DNA of the CDR3: TGTGCCAGCAGTTACTCTAGACTACGTGGATCCTACGAGCAGTACTTC. As protein: CASSYSRLRGSYEQYF. The chain is built from TRBV6-5 and TRBJ2-7; weak D call: TRBD2 (5 bases). The CDR3 totals 16 residues. V shed 0 bases and J shed 1 base, with 13 bases lying between them. Germline lookup yields CDR1 MNHEY and CDR2 SVGAGI.

The genes are TRBV30 and TRBJ2-2, with 8 bases lining up with TRBD2. The CDR3 contains 16 residues. V lost 1 base, J lost 0 bases, and 4 bases stayed unmatched. Germline lookup yields CDR1 GTSNPN and CDR2 SVGIG (reference sequence). As DNA, the CDR3 is TGTGCCTGGAGTGGCAGCGGGGGCGCGAACACCGGGGAGCTGTTTTTT. Translated, it gives CAWSGSGGANTGELFF. Variable domain in full (rest from reference TRBV30 and TRBJ2-2): SQTIHQWPATLVQPVGSPLSLECTVEGTSNPNLYWYRQAAGRGLQLLFYSVGIGQISSEVPQNLSASRPQDRQFILSSKKLLLSDSGFYLCAWSGSGGANTGELFFGEGSRLTVL.

The chain joins TRBV28 to TRBJ2-2; D not certain. Germline V gene sequence: CDR1 MDHEN, CDR2 SYDVKM. The length of the CDR3 is 14 residues. Trimming pared 5 bases from V and 1 base from J, leaving 8 bases between. CDR3 sequence reads: CASSPQGNTGELFF. The CDR3 bases are TGTGCCAGCAGTCCGCAAGGGAACACCGGGGAGCTGTTTTTT.

This sequence joins TRBV11-2 and TRBJ2-6; D gene unclear. Looked up from germline, CDR1 is SGHAT and CDR2 is FQNNGV. This CDR3 spans 16 amino acids. With 3 bases removed from V and 0 bases from J, the gap between germline ends came to 9 bases. The CDR3 loop is CASSLFSSSGANVLTF. The DNA of the CDR3 is TGTGCCAGCAGCTTGTTTTCGAGCTCTGGGGCCAACGTCCTGACTTTC.

The V gene is TRBV6-6, the J gene TRBJ1-4; TRBD1 aligns across 7 bases. From germline, CDR1 is MNHNY and CDR2 SVGAGI (reference sequence). The CDR3 is 13 amino acids. V lost 8 bases to trimming and J lost 10 bases; unmatched junction nucleotides: 10. The CDR3 here is CASGYRGGGKLFF. CDR3 nucleotide sequence: TGTGCCAGCGGGTACAGGGGCGGCGGAAAACTGTTTTTT.